This TCR beta chain was found in a study of shared clonotypes between healthy human individuals. Produced via immunoSEQ multiplex PCR; TCRdb's table is partial and in-frame only. The data hold 740,000 or so clones, with less than 80% observed a single time. Sequencing was carried out using memory CD4+ T cells sorted from blood. Subset in this sample: CD45RA-negative fraction. The receptor's source is a woman under 40 in good health.

This chain's CDR3 is CASSTGVGNTEAFF. The DNA of the CDR3 is TGCGCCAGCAGCACAGGGGTAGGAAACACTGAAGCTTTCTTT. V gene TRBV5-1 combines with J gene TRBJ1-1, with TRBD1 matching over 7 bases. The CDR3 runs 14 residues. Looked up from germline, CDR1 is SGHRS and CDR2 is YFSETQ. After removal of 4 bases from V and 2 bases from J, the junction contained 5 bases not matched to a gene.